This T cell receptor beta chain was obtained from a study of cytomegalovirus exposure and HLA in healthy donors. Study overall: One earlier analysis, a look at about 179 million T cells, found almost 120 million unique TCR beta sequences.

Study findings and constraints: It is likely that the observed cluster of highly shared sequence variants was a sequencing artifact. Cytomegalovirus association was assigned to 170 or so TCR beta chains.

About this clone itself: Its antigen is unidentified.

Primers: 60 Vbeta forward and 13 Jbeta reverse. Data came from immunoSEQ multiplex PCR; TCRdb stores just in-frame clones and leaves some out. The table includes some 130,000 clones, more than 75% detected once. Germline V gives CDR1 LNHDA, CDR2 SQIVND (reference sequence). V gave up 4 bases and J gave up 0 bases, with 8 bases separating them. CDR3 size: 14 residues. The sequencing input was PBMCs. This chain connects TRBV19 to TRBJ2-3, with D unresolved. The receptor was isolated from a man aged 25-45 years in good health and CMV-seronegative. The DNA for the CDR3 is TGTGCCAGTAGTAAAATCGTTAGCACAGATACGCAGTATTTT. Amino acid sequence: CASSKIVSTDTQYF.